These 32 T cell receptor beta chains were all obtained from the same sample, sequenced in a study of shared clonotypes between healthy human individuals. Some clones are missing from TCRdb's copy, which holds only in-frame ones; the method was immunoSEQ multiplex PCR. The data hold some 1,600,000 clones, with around 98% observed a single time. The sample taken for sequencing was naive CD4+ T cells sorted from blood. Subset reported: CD45RA+ positively selected. Source of these receptors: a man aged 30-40 years in good health.

This clone was recorded once. CDR3 loop: CASSQTIHRGNEQFF. CDR3 bases: TGCGCCAGCAGCCAAACAATTCACAGGGGCAATGAGCAGTTCTTC. The rearrangement joins TRBV4-1 to TRBJ2-1; 7 bases map to TRBD1. V gave up 2 bases and J gave up 6 bases; unmatched junction bases: 7. Germline assignment: CDR1 MGHRA and CDR2 YSYEKL. The CDR3 has 15 amino acids.

This chain links TRBV25-1 with TRBJ2-5; D possibly uses TRBD1 or TRBD2 (5 bases each). The CDR3 extends over 16 amino acids. Trimming removed 0 bases at V and 5 bases at J, with 16 bases between. Germline CDR1 MGHDK, CDR2 SYGVNS. The CDR3 region has the DNA TGTGCCAGCAGTGAATATTCAGGGTTTCGAGGGGAGACCCAGTACTTC. It codes for CASSEYSGFRGETQYF.

J is TRBJ1-1 and V is TRBV6-1; 7 nucleotides agree with TRBD1. Germline V gene sequence: CDR1 MNHNS, CDR2 SASEGT. With V trimmed by 7 bases and J by 3 bases, 5 bases remained unmatched. CDR3 length: 13 amino acids. CDR3 bases: TGTGCCAGCATCAGAGACAGGGACACTGAAGCTTTCTTT. Translation gives CASIRDRDTEAFF.

This clone is a singleton in its sample. The V and J genes are TRBV19 and TRBJ1-1; D perhaps matches TRBD1 (6 bases). The CDR3 is 15 amino acids. Trimming left V 5 bases short and J 4 bases short, with 17 bases between. The germline gives CDR1 LNHDA, CDR2 SQIVND (reference sequence). CDR3 protein: CASSLTGPRGTEAFF. In DNA form, the CDR3 reads TGTGCCAGTAGTCTGACAGGCCCCCGAGGCACTGAAGCTTTCTTT. Using reference TRBV19 and TRBJ1-1 for the parts outside the CDR3, the full variable domain is DGGITQSPKYLFRKEGQNVTLSCEQNLNHDAMYWYRQDPGQGLRLIYYSQIVNDFQKGDIAEGYSVSREKKESFPLTVTSAQKNPTAFYLCASSLTGPRGTEAFFGQGTRLTVV.

The V and J genes are TRBV5-1 and TRBJ2-2, with 7 bases matching TRBD2. In germline, CDR1 is SGHRS, CDR2 YFSETQ. V trimming: 1 base; J trimming: 1 base; junction bases outside the gene matches: 7. The CDR3 is 17 residues long. The CDR3 sequence: CASSLYASGLNTGELFF. Here the CDR3 DNA reads TGCGCCAGCAGCTTGTACGCTAGCGGATTGAACACCGGGGAGCTGTTTTTT.

Points on this clone: One end of the junction varies from germline; a read error may be responsible. This chain links TRBV7-2 with TRBJ1-2, with 8 bases identical to TRBD1. CDR1 is SGHTA, CDR2 FQGNSA, per germline. This CDR3 is built from 13 residues. This CDR3 is CASTSGGVYVYTF. DNA of the CDR3: TGTGCCAGCACCTCAGGGGGCGTGTATGTCTACACCTTC.

CDR3 loop: CAIRGLAGGGSSYNEQFF. CDR3 bases: TGTGCCATCAGGGGACTAGCGGGAGGAGGGAGCTCCTACAATGAGCAGTTCTTC. The V gene is TRBV10-3, the J gene TRBJ2-1; 15 positions match TRBD2. The CDR3 length is 18 residues. Germline V gene sequence: CDR1 ENHRY, CDR2 SYGVKD. Trimming cost V 6 bases and J 0 bases; bases outside gene matches: 6.

This clone was detected once. CDR3 sequence: CASKSDRRVYQPQHF. In DNA, the CDR3 is TGTGCCAGCAAATCCGACAGGCGGGTGTATCAGCCCCAGCATTTT. The chain is built from TRBV28 and TRBJ1-5; tentatively, D is TRBD1 (6 bases). CDR1 MDHEN and CDR2 SYDVKM come from the germline V gene. The V and J ends lost 7 bases and 5 bases respectively, with 18 bases between them. The CDR3 has 15 amino acids.

This chain links TRBV5-8 with TRBJ2-7; D is undetermined. Trimming shortened V by 1 base and J by 7 bases, and 9 bases separated the two germline ends. CDR3 size: 12 residues. CDR1 and CDR2 (germline): SGHTS, YDEGEE. CDR3: CASSLRVGEQYF. Here the CDR3 DNA reads TGTGCCAGCAGCTTGAGGGTCGGAGAGCAGTACTTC. The complete variable domain, with remaining parts taken from reference TRBV5-8 and TRBJ2-7, reads EAGVTQSPTHLIKTRGQQATLRCSPISGHTSVYWYQQALGLGLQFLLWYDEGEERNRGNFPPRFSGRQFPNYSSELNVNALELEDSALYLCASSLRVGEQYFGPGTRLTVT.

Notes on this clone: This sample includes further DNA sequences coding for the same CDR3. The V gene is TRBV5-1, the J gene TRBJ1-5, with D hard to call. This CDR3 spans 14 amino acids. V dropped 0 bases and J dropped 3 bases, with 7 bases sitting between them. CDR1 and CDR2 (germline): SGHRS, YFSETQ. This chain's CDR3 is CASSLGGSNQPQHF. CDR3 coding DNA: TGCGCCAGCAGCTTGGGGGGTTCCAATCAGCCCCAGCATTTT. The full variable domain, rest sourced from reference TRBV5-1 and TRBJ1-5, is KAGVTQTPRYLIKTRGQQVTLSCSPISGHRSVSWYQQTPGQGLQFLFEYFSETQRNKGNFPGRFSGRQFSNSRSEMNVSTLELGDSALYLCASSLGGSNQPQHFGDGTRLSIL.

The chain couples TRBV18 to TRBJ2-2; D may correspond to TRBD1 or TRBD2 (5 bases each). V was clipped by 6 bases and J by 1 base, with 30 bases between them. CDR1 is KGHSH and CDR2 is LQKENI in the germline V gene. CDR3 length: 21 amino acids. The CDR3 DNA sequence: TGTGCCAGCTCCCCTACGGCTAGACAGAGCCCCCGGGACGGGAACACCGGGGAGCTGTTTTTT. This encodes CASSPTARQSPRDGNTGELFF.

The chain combines TRBV30 with TRBJ1-1, with D perhaps matching TRBD1 (5 bases). V was cut by 5 bases and J by 2 bases, with 15 bases left in between. CDR3 length: 14 residues. Germline values: CDR1 GTSNPN, CDR2 SVGIG (reference sequence). Written as DNA, the CDR3 is TGTGCCTGGTCGCAGGTGGGGGAAAACACTGAAGCTTTCTTT. Encoded protein: CAWSQVGENTEAFF.

The V gene is TRBV5-4, the J gene TRBJ2-3, with 7 bases matching TRBD1. There are 15 residues in the CDR3. After removal of 7 bases from V and 0 bases from J, the junction contained 8 bases not matched to a gene. From germline, CDR1 is SGHNT and CDR2 YYREEE (reference sequence). This chain's CDR3 is CASQIQGVSTDTQYF. The DNA for the CDR3 is TGTGCCAGCCAAATTCAGGGGGTGAGCACAGATACGCAGTATTTT.

V and J are TRBV18 and TRBJ1-1; D is unresolved. Germline V gives CDR1 KGHSH, CDR2 LQKENI. The germline V and J ends were trimmed by 8 bases and 2 bases, with 18 bases remaining between them. The CDR3 has 15 amino acids. The CDR3 DNA reads TGTGCCAGCGCCGCCCGGTTGACCCTAAACACTGAAGCTTTCTTT. Amino acids: CASAARLTLNTEAFF.

This chain uses TRBV6-1 with TRBJ1-5, with a tentative D call TRBD1 (5 bases). V was clipped by 7 bases and J by 6 bases, with 19 bases between them. Germline-derived CDR1 and CDR2 are MNHNS and SASEGT. The CDR3 is made up of 15 amino acids. The CDR3 DNA reads TGTGCCAGCACTCCCGGGACCGTTGGGAGTCAGCCCCAGCATTTT. The encoded protein is CASTPGTVGSQPQHF.

Points on this clone: This sample also contains other DNA sequences that code for the same CDR3. This rearrangement joins TRBV6-5 to TRBJ1-1; the D gene is possibly TRBD1 (5 bases). The CDR3 runs 13 residues. With 2 bases removed from V and 4 bases from J, the gap between germline ends came to 8 bases. Germline V lookup: CDR1 MNHEY, CDR2 SVGAGI. The CDR3 nucleotides read TGTGCCAGCAGTTACAGGGGAGGCACTGAAGCTTTCTTT. It is translated as CASSYRGGTEAFF.

The chain combines TRBV18 with TRBJ1-2; 7 positions match TRBD1. Germline lookup yields CDR1 KGHSH and CDR2 LQKENI. This CDR3 is 15 amino acids long. The junction had 12 bases not matched to a gene; V was cut back by 5 bases and J by 6 bases. The CDR3 DNA reads as TGTGCCAGCTCATCCCTTTCCGGACAGGTGGATGGCTACACCTTC. Its protein product is CASSSLSGQVDGYTF. Together with reference TRBV18 and TRBJ1-2, the CDR3 gives the full variable domain: NAGVMQNPRHLVRRRGQEARLRCSPMKGHSHVYWYRQLPEEGLKFMVYLQKENIIDESGMPKERFSAEFPKEGPSILRIQQVVRGDSAAYFCASSSLSGQVDGYTFGSGTRLTVV.

The rearrangement uses TRBV6-5 and TRBJ1-2; TRBD1 is a possible D gene (5 bases). The CDR3 is 11 residues long. V lost 6 bases, J lost 6 bases, and 8 bases lay in between. CDR1 and CDR2 from the germline V gene are MNHEY and SVGAGI. This CDR3 is CASRMGDGYTF. The CDR3 DNA sequence: TGTGCCAGCAGGATGGGGGATGGCTACACCTTC.

The chain carries TRBV5-1 and TRBJ2-7, with D possibly being TRBD1 or TRBD2 (5 bases each). V was cut by 2 bases and J by 1 base, with 16 bases left in between. The CDR3 covers 16 residues. The germline CDR1 and CDR2 sequences are SGHRS and YFSETQ. CDR3 amino acids: CASSLNGGVKSYEQYF. The CDR3 region has the DNA TGCGCCAGCAGCTTAAATGGGGGAGTGAAGTCCTACGAGCAGTACTTC.

The chain joins TRBV5-6 to TRBJ2-3; 11 bases map to TRBD1. Trimming at V came to 0 bases and at J to 4 bases, leaving 1 base not matched to a gene. The CDR3 totals 15 residues. Germline V gives CDR1 SGHDT, CDR2 YYEEEE. The CDR3 region is CASSLGTGGPDTQYF. CDR3 DNA sequence: TGTGCCAGCAGCTTGGGGACAGGGGGCCCAGATACGCAGTATTTT.

V gene TRBV5-1 combines with J gene TRBJ1-1; the D is unclear. Germline loops: CDR1 SGHRS, CDR2 YFSETQ. The CDR3 spans 15 residues. Between the trimmed V and J ends, which lost 0 bases and 2 bases, there was a span of 11 bases. In nucleotides, the CDR3 is TGCGCCAGCAGCTTGGGCCCTGAACTAAACACTGAAGCTTTCTTT. Protein product: CASSLGPELNTEAFF.

The V and J genes are TRBV5-4 and TRBJ2-1; 10 nucleotides agree with TRBD2. The V and J ends lost 0 bases and 8 bases, in that order; junction bases with no gene match: 8. CDR1 and CDR2 from the germline V gene are SGHNT and YYREEE (reference sequence). The CDR3 is 16 residues long. This chain's CDR3 is CASSLGRLAGAYEQFF. The CDR3 DNA follows: TGTGCCAGCAGCTTGGGACGGCTAGCGGGAGCCTATGAGCAGTTCTTC.

The chain is built from TRBV5-4 and TRBJ2-3; TRBD2 aligns across 12 bases. Germline V gene lookup returns CDR1 SGHNT and CDR2 YYREEE (reference sequence). This CDR3 contains 16 residues. After removal of 1 base from V and 5 bases from J, the junction contained 5 bases not matched to a gene. The CDR3, as DNA: TGTGCCAGCAGCTTGAGACTAGCGGGAGTGGGAGATACGCAGTATTTT. This encodes CASSLRLAGVGDTQYF.

This chain's CDR3 is CASSLIGGEQYF. CDR3 sequence (DNA): TGTGCCAGCAGCTTAATCGGGGGCGAGCAGTACTTC. J is TRBJ2-7 and V is TRBV7-3, with TRBD2 as a possible D gene (6 bases). Trimming removed 1 base at V and 6 bases at J, with 7 bases between. The V gene's germline CDR1 is SGHTA and CDR2 FQGTGA. The CDR3 sequence is 12 residues long.

The J gene is TRBJ2-7, the V gene TRBV21-1; TRBD2, the table's D call, lacks a check against the DNA. TRBV21-1 counts as a pseudogene. CDR3 length: 14 residues. CDR3 DNA: TGTGCCAGCAGCACCAAGCGGGTAGGAGACGAGCAGTACTTC. It is translated as CASSTKRVGDEQYF.

V usage is TRBV4-3 and J usage is TRBJ2-3; D is undetermined. This CDR3 region has 17 residues. V lost 0 bases to trimming and J lost 1 base, with 14 bases between them. Germline CDR1 is LGHNA and CDR2 is YSLEER. The CDR3 region is CASSQDHPRLRTDTQYF. In DNA form, the CDR3 reads TGCGCCAGCAGCCAAGATCATCCCCGGCTACGCACAGATACGCAGTATTTT.

V is TRBV5-1 and J is TRBJ1-1; TRBD1 matches at 7 bases. Germline values: CDR1 SGHRS, CDR2 YFSETQ. The CDR3 has 14 residues. V shed 0 bases, J shed 11 bases, and the junction held 10 bases outside the gene matches. The CDR3 spells CASSLDRGEAGAFF. The DNA for the CDR3 is TGCGCCAGCAGCTTGGACAGGGGTGAAGCTGGGGCTTTCTTT.

This clone was seen only once. V gene TRBV7-2 combines with J gene TRBJ1-1; D is uncertain. Germline-derived CDR1 and CDR2 are SGHTA and FQGNSA. The CDR3 loop spans 13 amino acids. V lost 3 bases and J 1 base, leaving 6 bases between the germline ends. The CDR3: CASSFQENTEAFF. The DNA for the CDR3 is TGTGCCAGCAGCTTTCAGGAGAACACTGAAGCTTTCTTT. Together with reference TRBV7-2 and TRBJ1-1, the CDR3 gives the full variable domain: GAGVSQSPSNKVTEKGKDVELRCDPISGHTALYWYRQSLGQGLEFLIYFQGNSAPDKSGLPSDRFSAERTGGSVSTLTIQRTQQEDSAVYLCASSFQENTEAFFGQGTRLTVV.

This chain connects TRBV5-1 to TRBJ2-7; the D gene is possibly TRBD1 (5 bases). Germline CDR1 is SGHRS and CDR2 is YFSETQ. V gave up 3 bases and J gave up 2 bases, with 15 bases separating them. CDR3 size: 15 residues. CDR3 nucleotide sequence: TGCGCCAGCAGCTCAGGGAACCCTCGGACCTACGAGCAGTACTTC. It codes for CASSSGNPRTYEQYF.

The V and J genes are TRBV2 and TRBJ2-1; D call uncertain. Trimming took off 8 bases at V and 8 bases at J, with 19 bases between the two ends. This CDR3 contains 14 residues. Germline CDR1 reads SNHLY; CDR2 reads FYNNEI. CDR3 bases: TGTGCCAGCGGCAACGGAAAAGGGAACGATGAGCAGTTCTTC. Translation gives CASGNGKGNDEQFF.

The V gene is TRBV30, the J gene TRBJ2-7; the D gene is possibly TRBD1 (6 bases). This CDR3 is built from 16 residues. V lost 0 bases and J lost 3, with 18 bases in between. Germline loops: CDR1 GTSNPN, CDR2 SVGIG (reference sequence). In DNA, the CDR3 is TGTGCCTGGAGTGTACGGGCACAGGGTTTGCTCTACGAGCAGTACTTC. As protein: CAWSVRAQGLLYEQYF.

The genes are TRBV5-4 and TRBJ2-5; 9 bases map to TRBD2. Unmatched junction bases numbered 11, after V lost 3 bases and J lost 2 bases. Looked up from germline, CDR1 is SGHNT and CDR2 is YYREEE (reference sequence). The CDR3 is 17 residues long. CDR3 protein: CASSWGGLAGPQETQYF. The CDR3, as DNA: TGTGCCAGCAGCTGGGGGGGGCTAGCGGGACCTCAAGAGACCCAGTACTTC.